What follows is one T cell receptor (beta chain) and its context. TCR beta CDR3 amplified by multiplex PCR from approximately 1,100 ng genomic DNA. Generated by immunoSEQ multiplex PCR, the TCRdb table keeps only in-frame clones and is missing some. The sample holds about 26,000 clones. This entry is derived from a study of T cells in women clearing cervical HPV infection. About the study: For cases, blood was sampled a median approximately 150 days after lesion detection, interquartile range roughly 90 to 210 days.

Sequencing was carried out using blood buffy coat. This TCR came from a woman between 18 and 69 years old with a cervical HPV16 infection that either progressed to CIN3+ or cleared (not recorded which).

This chain's CDR3 is CASSGRQGYTEAFF. Partial CDR3 DNA: TGTGCCAGCTCAGGCCGACAGGGCTACACTGAA. V is TRBV18 and J is TRBJ1-1, with 7 bases aligning to TRBD1. The CDR3 end falls 3 residues outside the read, so it is completed with the germline J gene. Unmatched junction bases numbered 6, after V lost 5 bases and J lost 3 bases. Germline CDR1 KGHSH, CDR2 LQKENI. CDR3 length equals 14 residues.